This T cell receptor beta chain was retrieved from a study of blood T cell repertoires in COVID-19. Germline trimming cut 6 bases from V and 4 bases from J; bases unmatched to any gene: 12. Germline CDR1 is MDHEN and CDR2 is SYDVKM. CDR3 length: 17 residues. In the source study's methods: Amplifying reference gene primers gave estimates of nucleated cell counts. TCRdb's table, derived via immunoSEQ multiplex PCR, lists solely in-frame clones and lacks some. Clonal size and the V and J genes are those of that table, whereas D and trimming came from the DNA. This sample carries 150,000 or so clones, 85% to 90% of them seen once, and the ten largest clones take about an eighth.

Sample: peripheral blood. This TCR was recovered from a man in his late teens or twenties with COVID-19, enrolled during active disease. The J gene is TRBJ2-2, the V gene TRBV28; 9 nucleotides agree with TRBD1. The CDR3 loop reads CASSIGDRAFGTGELFF. The DNA for the CDR3 is TGTGCCAGCAGCATAGGGGACAGGGCCTTCGGCACCGGGGAGCTGTTTTTT.